This entry features one T cell receptor (beta chain) sequence. The sample belongs to a study of blood T cell repertoires in COVID-19. The wider study: COVID-19 samples collected from the United States, Italy and Spain covered acute and convalescent phases.

Original analysis: Amplified reference gene primers provided the basis for estimating nucleated cell counts. Here immunoSEQ multiplex PCR was the method, and the copy in TCRdb shows in-frame clones only, minus some. The V and J calls and clone size are taken from that table; D and trimming were inferred from the DNA. Of over 250,000 clones in the sample, 80% to 90% were seen once. Trimming stripped 7 bases from V and 4 bases from J, with 15 bases between. The germline V gene encodes CDR1 SNHLY and CDR2 FYNNEI. CDR3 length: 14 amino acids. Sequencing was carried out using peripheral blood. The sequence derives from a woman in her forties or fifties with acute or convalescent COVID-19. The chain uses TRBV2 and TRBJ2-3; no clear D. CDR3 nucleotides: TGTGCCAGCAAGCTGTTCCAGGCCCCAGATACGCAGTATTTT. It encodes CASKLFQAPDTQYF.